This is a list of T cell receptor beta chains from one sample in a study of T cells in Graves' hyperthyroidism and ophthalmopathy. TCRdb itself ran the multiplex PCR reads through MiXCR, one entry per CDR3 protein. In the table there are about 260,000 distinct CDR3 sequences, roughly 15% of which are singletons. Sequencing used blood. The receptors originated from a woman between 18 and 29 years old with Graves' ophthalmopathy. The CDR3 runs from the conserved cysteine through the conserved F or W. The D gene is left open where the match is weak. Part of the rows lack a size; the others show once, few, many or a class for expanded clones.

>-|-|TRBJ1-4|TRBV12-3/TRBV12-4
TGTGCCAGCAGACCTACAGGTCTTGTTGAAAAACTGTTTTTT
CASRPTGLVEKLFF
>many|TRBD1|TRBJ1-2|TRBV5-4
TGTGCCAGCAGCTTTGGACAGGGAGTAGGCAACTATGGCTACACCTTC
CASSFGQGVGNYGYTF
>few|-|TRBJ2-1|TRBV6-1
TGTGCCAGCAGGAGAAACTTAGGGGGCAATGAGCAGTTCTTC
CASRRNLGGNEQFF
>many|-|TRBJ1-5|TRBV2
TGTGCCAGCAGGGACAGACGTGATAATGGGCCCCAGCATTTT
CASRDRRDNGPQHF
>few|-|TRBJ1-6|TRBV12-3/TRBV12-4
TGTGCCAGCAGCGAAAGAAGCTCCTATAATTCACCCCTCCACTTT
CASSERSSYNSPLHF
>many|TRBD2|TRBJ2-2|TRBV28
TGTGCCGCACATACTAGCGGGAGTTCGAACACCGGGGAGCTGTTTTTT
CAAHTSGSSNTGELFF
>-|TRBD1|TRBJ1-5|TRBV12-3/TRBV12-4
TGTGCCACCTCCCAGACAGGGGGCGGCAATCAGCCCCAGCATTTT
CATSQTGGGNQPQHF
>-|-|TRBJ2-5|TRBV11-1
TGTGCCAGCAGCTTAGAAGGCTTCCAAGAGACCCAGTACTTC
CASSLEGFQETQYF
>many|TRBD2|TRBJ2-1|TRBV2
TGTGCCAGCAGTGGGCTAGCGGGAGGAAATGAGCAGTTCTTC
CASSGLAGGNEQFF
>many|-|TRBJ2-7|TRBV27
TGTGCCAGCAGTTTATATGGACATCCACCCTACGAGCAGTACTTC
CASSLYGHPPYEQYF
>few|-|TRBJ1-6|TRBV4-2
TGTGCCAGCAGCCAAGATCCAATAGGATACAGCTCCTATAATTCACCCCTCCACTTT
CASSQDPIGYSSYNSPLHF
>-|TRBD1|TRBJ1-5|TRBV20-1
TGCAGTGCTAGAGGCCGGGGACAGGGGGATCAGCCCCAGCATTTT
CSARGRGQGDQPQHF
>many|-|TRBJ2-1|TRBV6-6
TGTGCCAGCAGTTACTCTAGGGAGCAGTTCTTC
CASSYSREQFF
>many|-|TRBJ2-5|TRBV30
TGTGCCTGGAGTGTTAACTGGAGGGAGACCCAGTACTTC
CAWSVNWRETQYF
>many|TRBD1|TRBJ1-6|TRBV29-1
TGCAGCGCCGGGACAGGAGGATATAATTCACCCCTCCACTTT
CSAGTGGYNSPLHF
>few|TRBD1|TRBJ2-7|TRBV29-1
TGCAGCGGACTCTGGACAGGGGCCTCCTACGAGCAGTACTTC
CSGLWTGASYEQYF
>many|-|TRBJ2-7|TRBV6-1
TGTGCCAGCAGTGTGGACGGACGCTCCTACGAGCAGTACTTC
CASSVDGRSYEQYF
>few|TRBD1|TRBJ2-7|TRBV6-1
TGTGCCAGCAGTAGGTGGTCCTCCGGGACAGGGGCGATACCCACCTACGAGCAGTACTTC
CASSRWSSGTGAIPTYEQYF
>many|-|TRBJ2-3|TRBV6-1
TGTGCCAGCAGCCCGGGAAGGGGACCAAAGACGGCCGATACGCAGTATTTT
CASSPGRGPKTADTQYF
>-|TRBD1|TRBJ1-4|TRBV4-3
TGCGCCAGCAGCCAAGCGCAGGGGGTCGCTAATGAAAAACTGTTTTTT
CASSQAQGVANEKLFF
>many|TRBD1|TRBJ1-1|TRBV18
TGTGCCAGCTCACCACCGGGGTACGGCCCTACAGGGGGCTTGAGGGCTTTCTTT
CASSPPGYGPTGGLRAFF
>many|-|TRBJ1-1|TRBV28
TGTGCCAGCAGTTGGGACACCCGAGGAGGGAACACTGAAGCTTTCTTT
CASSWDTRGGNTEAFF
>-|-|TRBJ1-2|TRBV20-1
TGCAGTGCCACAGGGCCTAACTATGGCTACACCTTC
CSATGPNYGYTF
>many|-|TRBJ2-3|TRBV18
TGTGCCAGCTCACCACCTTCGGTCAAAGATACGCAGTATTTT
CASSPPSVKDTQYF
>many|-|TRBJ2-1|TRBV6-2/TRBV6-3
TGTGCCAGCTCGGAATTTTACAATGAGCAGTTCTTC
CASSEFYNEQFF
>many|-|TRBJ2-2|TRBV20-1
TGCAGTGCTCCTGGACCCTTGAACACCGGGGAGCTGTTTTTT
CSAPGPLNTGELFF
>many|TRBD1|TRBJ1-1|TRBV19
TGTGCCAGTAGTAAAGGGACAGGCACTGAAGCTTTCTTT
CASSKGTGTEAFF
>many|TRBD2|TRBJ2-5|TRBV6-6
TGTGCCAGCAGTTACGGGACTAGCGCCGAGACCCAGTACTTC
CASSYGTSAETQYF
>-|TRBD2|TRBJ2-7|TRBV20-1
TGCAGTGCTAGAAACCTAGCGGGAGGATACGAGCAGTACTTC
CSARNLAGGYEQYF
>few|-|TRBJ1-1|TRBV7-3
TGTGCCAGCAGCCCCAGGGACCAGAGCAACACTGAAGCTTTCTTT
CASSPRDQSNTEAFF
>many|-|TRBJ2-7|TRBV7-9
TGTGCCAGCAGCCACACCGGTCCCATCTACGAGCAGTACTTC
CASSHTGPIYEQYF
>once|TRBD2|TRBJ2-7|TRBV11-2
TGTGCCAGCAGCTCGGGACTAGCGGGACCCGAGCAGTACTTC
CASSSGLAGPEQYF
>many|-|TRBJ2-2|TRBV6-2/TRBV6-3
TGTGCCAGCAGTTACTCGAATTCTGCGGCCACGAACACCGGGGAGCTGTTTTTT
CASSYSNSAATNTGELFF
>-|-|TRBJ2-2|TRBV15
TGTGCCACCAGCAGAGAGGAGGGAGTAACTCCTCCGGCCGGGGAGCTGTTTTTT
CATSREEGVTPPAGELFF
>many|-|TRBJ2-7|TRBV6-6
TGTGCCAGCAGTTACCTTCGGGACTCCTACGCCTACGAGCAGTACTTC
CASSYLRDSYAYEQYF
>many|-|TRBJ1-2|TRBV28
TGTGCCAGCAGCGCGTTTTCCGAGAACTATGGCTACACCTTC
CASSAFSENYGYTF
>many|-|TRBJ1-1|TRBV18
TGTGCCAGCTCACGCGGGGGGCAGAACACTGAAGCTTTCTTT
CASSRGGQNTEAFF
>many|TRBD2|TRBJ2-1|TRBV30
TGTGCCTGGGGCCTTACGGGGGGGAGGAATGAGCAGTTCTTC
CAWGLTGGRNEQFF
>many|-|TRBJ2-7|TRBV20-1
TGCAGTGCTAGAGATTGGGGGGACGAGCAGTACTTC
CSARDWGDEQYF
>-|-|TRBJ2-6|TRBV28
TGTGCCAGCAGATTTACGGACGGTTCAATTGGGGCCAACGTCCTGACTTTC
CASRFTDGSIGANVLTF
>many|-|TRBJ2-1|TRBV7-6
TGTGCCAGCAGCTCTTTTCGAGTCCGGAAAGAGTACAATGAGCAGTTCTTC
CASSSFRVRKEYNEQFF
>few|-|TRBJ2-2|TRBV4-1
TGCGCCAGCAGCCAAACACCGGGTTCCGGGGAGCTGTTTTTT
CASSQTPGSGELFF
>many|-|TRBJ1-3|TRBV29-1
TGCAGCGCTGGGCCCGACTCTGGAAACACCATATATTTT
CSAGPDSGNTIYF
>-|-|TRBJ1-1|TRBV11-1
TGTGCCAGCAGCTTAGACTGGGAAGGCACTGAAGCTTTCTTT
CASSLDWEGTEAFF
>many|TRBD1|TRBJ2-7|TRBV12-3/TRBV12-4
TGTGCCAGCAGTGGGGGACAGGGAAGGCCCTACGAGCAGTACTTC
CASSGGQGRPYEQYF